This T cell receptor beta chain was captured by sequencing in a study of blood T cell repertoires in COVID-19. V lost 6 bases and J lost 3, with 14 bases in between. The V gene's germline CDR1 is SGHNT and CDR2 YENEEA. The CDR3 spans 15 residues. Libraries were prepared by immunoSEQ multiplex PCR; TCRdb keeps only in-frame clonotypes and omits some of them. The sample lists around 150,000 clones, 80% to 90% occurring once. The sequence was collected from a man between 65 and 79 years old with acute or convalescent COVID-19. The sample taken for sequencing was peripheral blood. V is TRBV11-3 and J is TRBJ1-4; D not resolved. In DNA form, the CDR3 reads TGTGCCAGCAGGGCGGCCGGCCTCCCTAATGAAAAACTGTTTTTT. This sequence encodes CASRAAGLPNEKLFF.